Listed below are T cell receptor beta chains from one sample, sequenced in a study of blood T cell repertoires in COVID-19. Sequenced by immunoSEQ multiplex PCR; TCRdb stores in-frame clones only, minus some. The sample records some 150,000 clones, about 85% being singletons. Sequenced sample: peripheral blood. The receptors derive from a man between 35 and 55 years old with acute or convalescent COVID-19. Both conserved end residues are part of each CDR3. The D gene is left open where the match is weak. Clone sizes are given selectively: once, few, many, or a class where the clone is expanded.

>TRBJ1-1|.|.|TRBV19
TGTGCCAGCGCGCAACCGGGCAGGGCTGCTTTCTTT
CASAQPGRAAFF
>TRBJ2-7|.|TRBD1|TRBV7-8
TGTGCCAGCAGCTTAGCGCAGGGACAGGGGTCCTACGAGCAGTACTTC
CASSLAQGQGSYEQYF
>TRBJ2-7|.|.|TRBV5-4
TGTGCCAGCAGCTTGGGGACAGTCTCCTACGAGCAGTACTTC
CASSLGTVSYEQYF
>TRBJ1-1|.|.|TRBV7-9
TGTGCCAGCAGCTTAGGATCGGCTGAAGCTTTCTTT
CASSLGSAEAFF
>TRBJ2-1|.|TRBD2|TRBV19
TGTGCCAGTAGTATTGTTAGCGGGGGGGCCAATGAGCAGTTCTTC
CASSIVSGGANEQFF
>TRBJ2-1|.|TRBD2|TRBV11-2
TGTGCCAGCAGCCAAAACCTAGCGGGGGTGGATGAGCAGTTCTTC
CASSQNLAGVDEQFF
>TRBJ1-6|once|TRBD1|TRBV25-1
TGTGCCAGCAGTGATTCGGGACAGGGCACTTCACCCCTCCACTTT
CASSDSGQGTSPLHF
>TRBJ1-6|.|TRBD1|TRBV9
TGTGCCAGCAGCTTCCTATGGACAGGGGACTCACCCCTCCACTTT
CASSFLWTGDSPLHF
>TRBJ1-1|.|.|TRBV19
TGTGCCAGTAAGGAAGGCCTAGGCACTGAAGCTTTCTTT
CASKEGLGTEAFF
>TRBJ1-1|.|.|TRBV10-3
TGTGCCATCAGTGAGTCTAGACAAGGTGAAGCTTTCTTT
CAISESRQGEAFF